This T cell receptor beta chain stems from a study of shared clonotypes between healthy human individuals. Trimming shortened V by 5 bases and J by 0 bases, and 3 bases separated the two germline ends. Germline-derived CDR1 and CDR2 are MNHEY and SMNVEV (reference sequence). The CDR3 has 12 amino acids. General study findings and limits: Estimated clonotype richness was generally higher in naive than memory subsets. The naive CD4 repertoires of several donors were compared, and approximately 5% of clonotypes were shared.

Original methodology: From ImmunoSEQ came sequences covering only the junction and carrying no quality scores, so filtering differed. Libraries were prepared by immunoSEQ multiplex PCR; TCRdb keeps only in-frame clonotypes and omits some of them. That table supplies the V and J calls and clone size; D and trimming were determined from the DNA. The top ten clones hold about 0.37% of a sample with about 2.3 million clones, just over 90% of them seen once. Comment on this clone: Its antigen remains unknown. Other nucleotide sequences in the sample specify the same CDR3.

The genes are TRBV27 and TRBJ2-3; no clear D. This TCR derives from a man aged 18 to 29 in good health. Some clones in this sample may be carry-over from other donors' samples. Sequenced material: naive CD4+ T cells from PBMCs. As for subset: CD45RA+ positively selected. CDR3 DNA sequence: TGTGCCAGCAGTCAAAGCACAGATACGCAGTATTTT. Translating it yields CASSQSTDTQYF.